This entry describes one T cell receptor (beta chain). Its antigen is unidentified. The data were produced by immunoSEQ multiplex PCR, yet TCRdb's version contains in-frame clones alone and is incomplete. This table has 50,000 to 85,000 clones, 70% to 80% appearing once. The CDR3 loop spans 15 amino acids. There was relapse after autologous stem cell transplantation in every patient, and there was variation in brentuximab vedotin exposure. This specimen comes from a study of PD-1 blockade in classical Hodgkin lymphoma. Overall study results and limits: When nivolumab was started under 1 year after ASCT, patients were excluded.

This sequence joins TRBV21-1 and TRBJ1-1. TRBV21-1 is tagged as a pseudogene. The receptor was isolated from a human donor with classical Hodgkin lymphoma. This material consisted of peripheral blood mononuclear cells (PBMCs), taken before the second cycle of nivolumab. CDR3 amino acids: CASSKALRERTEAFF. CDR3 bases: TGTGCCAGCAGCAAAGCGCTGAGGGAGAGGACTGAAGCTTTCTTT.